A single T cell receptor beta chain is shown here with its context. Distinct nucleotide sequences in the sample also encode this CDR3. Germline CDR1 MNHEY, CDR2 SVGAGI. V lost 7 bases and J lost 0, with 9 bases in between. The CDR3 sequence is 13 residues long. This sample is drawn from a study of blood T cell repertoires in COVID-19. About the research overall: Acute and convalescent COVID-19 specimens originated in the United States, Italy and Spain. Sample material is recorded as cDNA or gDNA derived from T cells, B-cell-depleted T cells, or PBMCs.

Under the authors' procedure: Reference gene primer amplification in the assay estimated nucleated cell counts. Using immunoSEQ multiplex PCR, the repertoire was profiled, and TCRdb retains in-frame clones only, with some absent. V, J and clone size are taken as reported in that table, and D and trimming were inferred from the DNA itself. Of 120,000 to 150,000 clones detected, 70% to 90% appear once; the ten largest clones hold around 2.5%. The TCR comes from a human donor with acute or convalescent COVID-19. The donor label of this sample is uncertain. This rearrangement joins TRBV6-5 to TRBJ1-1, with TRBD1 as a possible D gene (5 bases). The sample taken for sequencing was peripheral blood. The CDR3 sequence is CASTAGLNTEAFF. The CDR3 bases are TGTGCCAGCACGGCGGGGCTGAACACTGAAGCTTTCTTT.